These T cell receptor beta chains were read from a single sample in a study of tumor T cells in aggressive B-cell lymphoma. Assay: immunoSEQ multiplex PCR; the TCRdb copy retains only in-frame clones and omits some. The table lists roughly 10,000 clones, 92% of them singletons. Sequencing was performed on tumor tissue. These receptors originate from an adult with diffuse large B cell lymphoma. Both conserved end residues are part of each CDR3. The D gene is left open where the match is weak. A row's size may be missing; if present it is once, few, many or a size class.

DNA | CDR3 | V | size | D | J
TGTGCCAGCTCACCCTCTGTCAACGAGGGGGCGAGTCAGCCCCAGCATTTT | CASSPSVNEGASQPQHF | TRBV18 | NA | TRBD1 | TRBJ1-5
TGTGCCAGCAGTGAAGCACGTCTAGCGGGGCCTTTCTATGAGCAGTTCTTC | CASSEARLAGPFYEQFF | TRBV2 | NA | TRBD2 | TRBJ2-1
TGTGCCAGCAGCCCGGGACAGGGGTCTATCGAGCAGTACTTC | CASSPGQGSIEQYF | TRBV7-3 | NA | TRBD1 | TRBJ2-7
TGTGCCAGCAGTGCTAGGACTAGCGCCTACAATGAGCAGTTCTTC | CASSARTSAYNEQFF | TRBV25-1 | NA | TRBD2 | TRBJ2-1
TGTGCCAGCAGCCCCTCACAGGGGGCGCGGTATGGCTACACCTTC | CASSPSQGARYGYTF | TRBV7-2 | NA | TRBD1 | TRBJ1-2
TGTGCCAGCAGCGGTGGCCAGGGTACCGAGCAGTACTTC | CASSGGQGTEQYF | TRBV11-2 | once | NA | TRBJ2-7
TGTGCCAGCTCACCACCGGAATCTAGCGGGAGGCGAGATACGCAGTATTTT | CASSPPESSGRRDTQYF | TRBV18 | NA | TRBD2 | TRBJ2-3
TGTGCCAGCAGCCTATCCGACAGGGTCTACGAGCAGTACTTC | CASSLSDRVYEQYF | TRBV11-2 | NA | TRBD1 | TRBJ2-7
TGTGCCACCGCCGGCGGGGCGTACACTGAAGCTTTCTTT | CATAGGAYTEAFF | TRBV2 | NA | NA | TRBJ1-1
TGCAGCGTTGGGGACATAATGAACACTGAAGCTTTCTTT | CSVGDIMNTEAFF | TRBV29-1 | NA | NA | TRBJ1-1
TGTGCCAGCAGCTTGGATATGTCGGCCTACGAGCAGTACTTC | CASSLDMSAYEQYF | TRBV5-4 | NA | NA | TRBJ2-7
TGTGCCAGTAGTGTCGAGGAGACTGAAGCTTTCTTT | CASSVEETEAFF | TRBV19 | NA | NA | TRBJ1-1
TGCGCCAGCAGACTGGGGGCAGTTAACACTGAAGCTTTCTTT | CASRLGAVNTEAFF | TRBV5-1 | NA | NA | TRBJ1-1
TGCGCCAGCAGCTTCAGCGGGATCTCCTACAATGAGCAGTTCTTC | CASSFSGISYNEQFF | TRBV5-1 | NA | TRBD2 | TRBJ2-1
TGTGCCAGTCGGGAAGTACAGGGGAGGAACACTGAAGCTTTCTTT | CASREVQGRNTEAFF | TRBV19 | few | TRBD1 | TRBJ1-1
TGTGCCTGGAACCGACAGGATACCGAAAAACTGTTTTTT | CAWNRQDTEKLFF | TRBV30 | NA | NA | TRBJ1-4
TGTGCCAGTAGTGCCCCGGGACAGGTCTTACTCGGGGAGCTGTTTTTT | CASSAPGQVLLGELFF | TRBV19 | NA | TRBD1 | TRBJ2-2
TGTGCCACCACGAGGGAGACCTACAATGAGCAGTTCTTC | CATTRETYNEQFF | TRBV10-3 | NA | NA | TRBJ2-1
TGTGCCAGCAGCCAAGGCGGAGATTATAGCAATCAGCCCCAGCATTTT | CASSQGGDYSNQPQHF | TRBV13 | once | NA | TRBJ1-5
TGCAGCGTTGAAGTCGGGAGTTCCCCCTATGGCTACACCTTC | CSVEVGSSPYGYTF | TRBV29-1 | NA | NA | TRBJ1-2
TGTGCCAGTAGTTCCCGGGACATCGGGCCCCAGCATTTT | CASSSRDIGPQHF | TRBV19 | once | NA | TRBJ1-5
TGTGCCAGCAGCGACGTTAGGGGAACTGAAGCTTTCTTT | CASSDVRGTEAFF | TRBV9 | NA | NA | TRBJ1-1
TGTGCCAGCAGGAACGCGGGGGCGCGGAACGAGCAGTACTTC | CASRNAGARNEQYF | TRBV6-1 | NA | NA | TRBJ2-7
TGTGCCAGCAGCCGACTAGCGGGGGGGAGCACAGATACGCAGTATTTT | CASSRLAGGSTDTQYF | TRBV2 | NA | TRBD2 | TRBJ2-3
TGTGCCAGCAGCGTACAGGGACAGGGCCGAAACGAGCAGTACTTC | CASSVQGQGRNEQYF | TRBV5-6 | NA | TRBD1 | TRBJ2-7
TGTGCCAGCAGCTTAAACAGTGGTGAGCAGTTCTTC | CASSLNSGEQFF | TRBV11-3 | NA | NA | TRBJ2-1